This T cell receptor beta chain was identified in a study of blood T cell repertoires in COVID-19. The method was immunoSEQ multiplex PCR; TCRdb's version includes in-frame clones alone and lacks a portion of them. The table includes approximately 130,000 clones, around four fifths detected once. The CDR3 consists of 14 residues. The J segment lost 4 bases and the V segment lost 5 bases, leaving 7 bases of the junction unmatched. Germline CDR1 and CDR2: SNHLY and FYNNEI. The gene calls are TRBV2 and TRBJ1-2, with TRBD1 matching 7 bases. The sequencing sample was made of peripheral blood. This clonotype was obtained from a human donor in a cohort sampled during active COVID-19. The CDR3 DNA is TGTGCCAGCAGTATAATGGGGACAGCCTATGGCTACACCTTC. It specifies CASSIMGTAYGYTF. The entire variable domain, with the rest obtained from reference TRBV2 and TRBJ1-2, is as follows: EPEVTQTPSHQVTQMGQEVILRCVPISNHLYFYWYRQILGQKVEFLVSFYNNEISEKSEIFDDQFSVERPDGSNFTLKIRSTKLEDSAMYFCASSIMGTAYGYTFGSGTRLTVV.